Presented here are 5 T cell receptor beta chains from one specimen sequenced in a study of T cells in localized non-small cell lung cancer. Assay used: immunoSEQ multiplex PCR; TCRdb lists only in-frame clones, some missing. The sample holds over 9,000 clones, approximately 85% seen once. The specimen was peripheral blood, collected before any cancer treatment. The receptors stem from a male donor aged 60 or older with stage III lung adenocarcinoma.

This clone showed up just a few times. The chain joins TRBV4-3 to TRBJ2-7; D gene ambiguous. The CDR3 runs to 13 residues. V lost 0 bases, J lost 3 bases, and 6 bases lay in between. Looked up from germline, CDR1 is LGHNA and CDR2 is YSLEER. The CDR3 here is CASSQEVGYEQYF. The CDR3 region has the DNA TGCGCCAGCAGCCAAGAGGTCGGCTACGAGCAGTACTTC.

V gene TRBV2 combines with J gene TRBJ2-7; 13 positions agree with TRBD2. The length of the CDR3 is 19 residues. CDR1 and CDR2 (germline): SNHLY, FYNNEI. J was trimmed by 0 bases and V by 3 bases; bases with no gene match: 11. In nucleotides, the CDR3 is TGTGCCAGCAGTGATGGGACTAGCGGGGCCTTCCGCCGCTCCTACGAGCAGTACTTC. Translating it yields CASSDGTSGAFRRSYEQYF.

This clone was seen only a few times. The chain links TRBV9 to TRBJ2-7, with no clear D. The CDR3 has 14 residues. The germline gives CDR1 SGDLS, CDR2 YYNGEE. V was trimmed by 0 bases and J by 0 bases, leaving 7 bases between them. CDR3 sequence: CASSVESSSYEQYF. The CDR3 nucleotides read TGTGCCAGCAGCGTAGAATCGAGCTCCTACGAGCAGTACTTC.

The chain has TRBV28 and TRBJ2-7; 9 nucleotides line up with TRBD1. The V and J ends lost 6 bases and 7 bases, in that order; junction bases with no gene match: 7. Germline assignment: CDR1 MDHEN and CDR2 SYDVKM. CDR3 length equals 13 residues. The CDR3 DNA reads as TGTGCCAGCAGCCAGGGACAGGGAGTGGAGCAGTACTTC. Its translation: CASSQGQGVEQYF.

This chain connects TRBV29-1 to TRBJ1-1, with 11 bases that match TRBD1. The length of the CDR3 is 13 residues. V lost 4 bases to trimming and J lost 11 bases; unmatched junction nucleotides: 9. CDR1 and CDR2 from the germline V gene are SQVTM and ANQGSEA. The CDR3 DNA reads TGCAGCGTTGGGATAGGACAGGGGGCCGGGGCTTTCTTT. As protein: CSVGIGQGAGAFF.